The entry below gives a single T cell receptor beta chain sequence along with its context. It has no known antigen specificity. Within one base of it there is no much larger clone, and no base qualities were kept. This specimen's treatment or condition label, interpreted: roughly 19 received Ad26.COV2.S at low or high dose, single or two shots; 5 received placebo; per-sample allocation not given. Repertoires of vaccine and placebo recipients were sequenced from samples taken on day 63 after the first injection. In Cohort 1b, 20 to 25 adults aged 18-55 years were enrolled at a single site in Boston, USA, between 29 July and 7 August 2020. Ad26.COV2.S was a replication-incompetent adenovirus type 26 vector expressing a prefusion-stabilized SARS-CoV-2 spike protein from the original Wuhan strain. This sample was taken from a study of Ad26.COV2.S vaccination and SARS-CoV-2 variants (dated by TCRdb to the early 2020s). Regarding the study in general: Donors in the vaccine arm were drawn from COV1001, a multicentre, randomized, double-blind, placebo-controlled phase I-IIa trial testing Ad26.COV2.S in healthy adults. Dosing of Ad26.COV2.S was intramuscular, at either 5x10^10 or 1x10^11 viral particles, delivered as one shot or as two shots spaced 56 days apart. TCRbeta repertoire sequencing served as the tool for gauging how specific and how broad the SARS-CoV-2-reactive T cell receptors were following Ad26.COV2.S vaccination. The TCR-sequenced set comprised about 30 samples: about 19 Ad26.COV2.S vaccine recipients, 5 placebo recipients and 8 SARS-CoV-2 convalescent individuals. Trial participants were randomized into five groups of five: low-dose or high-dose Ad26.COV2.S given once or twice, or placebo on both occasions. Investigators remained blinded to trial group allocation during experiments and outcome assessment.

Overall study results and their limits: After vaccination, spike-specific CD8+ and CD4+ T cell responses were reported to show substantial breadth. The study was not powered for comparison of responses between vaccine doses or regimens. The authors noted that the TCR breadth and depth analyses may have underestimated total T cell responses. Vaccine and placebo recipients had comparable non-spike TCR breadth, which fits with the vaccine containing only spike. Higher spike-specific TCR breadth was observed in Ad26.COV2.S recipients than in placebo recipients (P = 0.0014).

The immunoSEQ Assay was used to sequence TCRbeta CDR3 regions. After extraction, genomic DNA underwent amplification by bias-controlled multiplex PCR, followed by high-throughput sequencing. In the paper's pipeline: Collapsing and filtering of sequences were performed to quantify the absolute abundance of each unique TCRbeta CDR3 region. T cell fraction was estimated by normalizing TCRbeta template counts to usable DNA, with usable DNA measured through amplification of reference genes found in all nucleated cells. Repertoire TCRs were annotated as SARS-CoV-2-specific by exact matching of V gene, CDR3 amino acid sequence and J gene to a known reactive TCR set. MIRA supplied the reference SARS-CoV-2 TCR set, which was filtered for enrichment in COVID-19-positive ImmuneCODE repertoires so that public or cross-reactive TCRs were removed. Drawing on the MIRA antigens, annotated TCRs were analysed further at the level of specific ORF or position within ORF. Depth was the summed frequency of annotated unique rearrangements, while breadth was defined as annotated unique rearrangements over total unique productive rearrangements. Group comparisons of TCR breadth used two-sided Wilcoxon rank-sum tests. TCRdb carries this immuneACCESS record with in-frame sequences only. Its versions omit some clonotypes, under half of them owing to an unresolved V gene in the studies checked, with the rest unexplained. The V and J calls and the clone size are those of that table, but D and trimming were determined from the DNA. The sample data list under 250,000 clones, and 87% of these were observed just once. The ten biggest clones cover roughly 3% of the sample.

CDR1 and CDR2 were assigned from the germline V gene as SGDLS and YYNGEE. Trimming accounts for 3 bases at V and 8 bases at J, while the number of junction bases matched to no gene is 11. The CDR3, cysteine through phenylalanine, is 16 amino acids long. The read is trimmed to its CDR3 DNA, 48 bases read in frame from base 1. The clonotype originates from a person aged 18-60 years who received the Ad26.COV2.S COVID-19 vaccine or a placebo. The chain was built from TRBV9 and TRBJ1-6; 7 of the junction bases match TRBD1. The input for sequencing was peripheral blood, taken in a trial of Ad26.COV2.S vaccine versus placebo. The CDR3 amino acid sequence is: CASSDRGRPSHSPLHF. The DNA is TGTGCCAGCAGCGACAGGGGCCGCCCTTCCCATTCACCCCTCCACTTT.